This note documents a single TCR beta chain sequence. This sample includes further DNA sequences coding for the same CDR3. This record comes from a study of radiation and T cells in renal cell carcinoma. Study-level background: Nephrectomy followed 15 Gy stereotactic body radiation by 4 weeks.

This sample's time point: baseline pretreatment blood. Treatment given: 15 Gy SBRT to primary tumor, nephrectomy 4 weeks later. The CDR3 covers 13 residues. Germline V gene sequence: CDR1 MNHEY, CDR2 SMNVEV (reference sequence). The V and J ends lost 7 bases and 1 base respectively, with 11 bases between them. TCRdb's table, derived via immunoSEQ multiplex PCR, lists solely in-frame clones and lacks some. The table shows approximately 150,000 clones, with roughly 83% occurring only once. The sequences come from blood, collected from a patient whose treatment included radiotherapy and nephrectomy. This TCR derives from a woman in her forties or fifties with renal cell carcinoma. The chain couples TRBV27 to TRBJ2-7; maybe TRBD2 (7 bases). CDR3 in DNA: TGTGCCAGCATGGGGGGGGCGTCCTACGAGCAGTACTTC. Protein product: CASMGGASYEQYF.